These T cell receptor beta chains were read from a single sample in a study of cytomegalovirus exposure and HLA in healthy donors. Clones were read by immunoSEQ multiplex PCR, and TCRdb kept only the in-frame ones, dropping some. The sample has around 130,000 clones; 65% to 90% are singletons. Material for sequencing was PBMCs. These receptors were collected from a young woman in good health and CMV-seropositive. CDR3s include the opening cysteine and the closing phenylalanine or tryptophan. Each record gives: CDR3 DNA, CDR3 protein, J gene, V gene, CDR3 length, clone size, D gene. The D gene is left open where the match is weak. Some rows mark clone size as missing; the rest say once, few, many or name a class of expanded clone.

DNA: TGTGCCAGCGGGGAACAAGAGACCCAGTACTTC
CDR3: CASGEQETQYF
J: TRBJ2-5
V: TRBV15
length: 11
size: -
D: -

DNA: TGTGCCAGCAGCTTTTTAGGGGGGGGAACAGATACGCAGTATTTT
CDR3: CASSFLGGGTDTQYF
J: TRBJ2-3
V: TRBV7-2
length: 15
size: -
D: -

DNA: TGTGCCGTTCATAGGGTAGGGGAGGCCTACGAGCAGTACTTC
CDR3: CAVHRVGEAYEQYF
J: TRBJ2-7
V: TRBV6-1
length: 14
size: -
D: -

DNA: TGTGCCAGCAGCTTACAGGGGGCTGGCGGGGAGCTGTTTTTT
CDR3: CASSLQGAGGELFF
J: TRBJ2-2
V: TRBV9
length: 14
size: -
D: TRBD1

DNA: TGTGCCAGCTCACTTGATCCGGGACAGCCCCAGCATTTT
CDR3: CASSLDPGQPQHF
J: TRBJ1-5
V: TRBV18
length: 13
size: -
D: -

DNA: TGTGCCAGCAGCCCACGGGGGGCGGACCCCCCCTTCTTT
CDR3: CASSPRGADPPFF
J: TRBJ1-1
V: TRBV9
length: 13
size: -
D: -

DNA: TGCGCCAGCAGCCCGGTCGGCGGGGGTACCCCCCAGTTCTTC
CDR3: CASSPVGGGTPQFF
J: TRBJ2-1
V: TRBV4-1
length: 14
size: -
D: TRBD2

DNA: TGCGCCAGCAGCGGCTCCGGAGGGGAGCAGTTCTTC
CDR3: CASSGSGGEQFF
J: TRBJ2-1
V: TRBV10-2
length: 12
size: -
D: -

DNA: TGTGCCAGCAGTGAGTTAACGGGGCAGCCCCAGCATTTT
CDR3: CASSELTGQPQHF
J: TRBJ1-5
V: TRBV6-1
length: 13
size: -
D: -

DNA: TGTGCCAGCAGCTTAGTAGGGACTCCCACCGGGGAGCTGTTTTTT
CDR3: CASSLVGTPTGELFF
J: TRBJ2-2
V: TRBV11-3
length: 15
size: -
D: -

DNA: TGTGCCAGCAGTTCCCACCAGGTCTTAACTGAAGCTTTCTTT
CDR3: CASSSHQVLTEAFF
J: TRBJ1-1
V: TRBV6-6
length: 14
size: -
D: -

DNA: TGTGCCAGCAGGCTACAGGGGTATAATTCACCCCTCCACTTT
CDR3: CASRLQGYNSPLHF
J: TRBJ1-6
V: TRBV6-5
length: 14
size: -
D: TRBD1

DNA: TGTGCCAGCAGCTTAGCCAGCGGGGGGTCCGCGGATACGCAGTATTTT
CDR3: CASSLASGGSADTQYF
J: TRBJ2-3
V: TRBV7-9
length: 16
size: -
D: TRBD2

DNA: TGTGCCAGCAGGCGACTTGGACAGGGTGGGAGCGGGGAGCTGTTTTTT
CDR3: CASRRLGQGGSGELFF
J: TRBJ2-2
V: TRBV21-1
length: 16
size: -
D: -

DNA: TGCAGCGCCGCAAAACAGGGGGCCGGGGACGAGCAGTACTTC
CDR3: CSAAKQGAGDEQYF
J: TRBJ2-7
V: TRBV29-1
length: 14
size: -
D: TRBD1

DNA: TGTGCTAGTGGTTCCGGACTAGCGGGGGACACAGATACGCAGTATTTT
CDR3: CASGSGLAGDTDTQYF
J: TRBJ2-3
V: TRBV12-5
length: 16
size: once
D: TRBD2

DNA: TGTGCCAGCAGCTTGACCCGGGACAGGGACTCCAATTCACCCCTCCACTTT
CDR3: CASSLTRDRDSNSPLHF
J: TRBJ1-6
V: TRBV9
length: 17
size: -
D: TRBD1

DNA: TGTGCCAGCAGCTTTCCACGACAGGGCACGCGGAGGGAAAAACTGTTTTTT
CDR3: CASSFPRQGTRREKLFF
J: TRBJ1-4
V: TRBV5-5
length: 17
size: -
D: TRBD1

DNA: TGTGCCAGCAGCTTTACAGGGGCCGACAGCTCTGGAAACACCATATATTTT
CDR3: CASSFTGADSSGNTIYF
J: TRBJ1-3
V: TRBV5-6
length: 17
size: -
D: TRBD1

DNA: TGCGCCAGCAGCATGAGTGCGGACTTTAATGAAAAACTGTTTTTT
CDR3: CASSMSADFNEKLFF
J: TRBJ1-4
V: TRBV5-1
length: 15
size: -
D: -

DNA: TGCGCCAGCAGCCAGGTGCAGGGAACAGATACGCAGTATTTT
CDR3: CASSQVQGTDTQYF
J: TRBJ2-3
V: TRBV4-1
length: 14
size: few
D: -

DNA: TGTGCCTGGAGTCCCCCCGGGTTTATGAACACTGAAGCTTTCTTT
CDR3: CAWSPPGFMNTEAFF
J: TRBJ1-1
V: TRBV30
length: 15
size: -
D: -

DNA: TGTGCCAGTCTAAGGAGCCAGCGGAGTTACACCGGGGAGCTGTTTTTT
CDR3: CASLRSQRSYTGELFF
J: TRBJ2-2
V: TRBV19
length: 16
size: -
D: -

DNA: TGTGCCTGGTCCGGGGAAGTCGACACTGAAGCTTTCTTT
CDR3: CAWSGEVDTEAFF
J: TRBJ1-1
V: TRBV30
length: 13
size: -
D: -

DNA: TGCAGCGTTGAGGCCCGCGGCAATGAGCAGTTCTTC
CDR3: CSVEARGNEQFF
J: TRBJ2-1
V: TRBV29-1
length: 12
size: -
D: -

DNA: TGCGCCAGCAGCTGGACTAGCGGGGCATCCTACGAGCAGTACTTC
CDR3: CASSWTSGASYEQYF
J: TRBJ2-7
V: TRBV5-1
length: 15
size: -
D: TRBD2

DNA: TGTGCCAGCAGTGGTGGGACAGGGACCCACTATGGCTACACCTTC
CDR3: CASSGGTGTHYGYTF
J: TRBJ1-2
V: TRBV6-1
length: 15
size: -
D: TRBD1

DNA: TGTGCCAGCAGCTTCTCCCCCGGGACTAGCGGGGGATCGGAGACCCAGTACTTC
CDR3: CASSFSPGTSGGSETQYF
J: TRBJ2-5
V: TRBV11-2
length: 18
size: -
D: TRBD2

DNA: TGTGCCAGCAGCTTAGGCCAGGGGCCATCCTCCTACGAGCAGTACTTC
CDR3: CASSLGQGPSSYEQYF
J: TRBJ2-7
V: TRBV13
length: 16
size: -
D: -

DNA: TGTGCCAGCAGCTTGGGGACAGGGGGCCTTATGGAGACCCAGTACTTC
CDR3: CASSLGTGGLMETQYF
J: TRBJ2-5
V: TRBV5-4
length: 16
size: -
D: TRBD1

DNA: TGTGCCAGCAGAGGGACTAGCATACTCGGTCTCGCCGGGGAGCTGTTTTTT
CDR3: CASRGTSILGLAGELFF
J: TRBJ2-2
V: TRBV9
length: 17
size: -
D: TRBD2

DNA: TGTGCCAGCAGCTCTCGCGTTCTCTACGAGCAGTACTTC
CDR3: CASSSRVLYEQYF
J: TRBJ2-7
V: TRBV6-5
length: 13
size: -
D: -

DNA: TGTGCCTGGAGTCATAAGGGGCGCAATCAGCCCCAGCATTTT
CDR3: CAWSHKGRNQPQHF
J: TRBJ1-5
V: TRBV30
length: 14
size: -
D: -

DNA: TGTGCCAGCTCACCACCCGGGGGTAATCCACCCCTCCACTTT
CDR3: CASSPPGGNPPLHF
J: TRBJ1-6
V: TRBV18
length: 14
size: -
D: -

DNA: TGTTCCAGCAGCTTAACGCTATCCTACGAGCAGTACTTC
CDR3: CSSSLTLSYEQYF
J: TRBJ2-7
V: TRBV7-9
length: 13
size: -
D: -

DNA: TGCGCCAGCAGAGAGTGGCCAACAGGGTCCTACAATGAGCAGTTCTTC
CDR3: CASREWPTGSYNEQFF
J: TRBJ2-1
V: TRBV4-1
length: 16
size: -
D: -

DNA: TGTGCCAGCAGCTTGAGTCTAGGAGGATCCGAGCAGTACTTC
CDR3: CASSLSLGGSEQYF
J: TRBJ2-7
V: TRBV11-2
length: 14
size: -
D: -

DNA: TGTGCCAGCAGCCCTCTCGGGAACACTGAAGCTTTCTTT
CDR3: CASSPLGNTEAFF
J: TRBJ1-1
V: TRBV5-4
length: 13
size: -
D: -

DNA: TGTGCCAGCAGTGCCTTCGACAGGGCGGATGGCTACACCTTC
CDR3: CASSAFDRADGYTF
J: TRBJ1-2
V: TRBV2
length: 14
size: -
D: TRBD1

DNA: TGTGCCAGCAGTCAGGGGGCCCTAACTAACTATGGCTACACCTTC
CDR3: CASSQGALTNYGYTF
J: TRBJ1-2
V: TRBV2
length: 15
size: once
D: TRBD1

DNA: TGTGCCAGCTTGGACAGGGACTCTGGAAACACCATATATTTT
CDR3: CASLDRDSGNTIYF
J: TRBJ1-3
V: TRBV18
length: 14
size: -
D: TRBD1

DNA: TGTGCCAGCAGTTTCGGAGGGTTCTCGCCCCTGGGCTACACCTTC
CDR3: CASSFGGFSPLGYTF
J: TRBJ1-2
V: TRBV28
length: 15
size: -
D: -

DNA: TGTGCCAGCAGTCCCGGATACGGGGAGACCCAGTACTTC
CDR3: CASSPGYGETQYF
J: TRBJ2-5
V: TRBV11-2
length: 13
size: -
D: -

DNA: TGTGCCAGCAGTTCTACCACGGACAGAATGAATTACAACACCGGGGAGCTGTTTTTT
CDR3: CASSSTTDRMNYNTGELFF
J: TRBJ2-2
V: TRBV28
length: 19
size: -
D: -

DNA: TGTGCCAGCAGCCCCCTCGACAGCCCCTACGAGCAGTACTTC
CDR3: CASSPLDSPYEQYF
J: TRBJ2-7
V: TRBV6-5
length: 14
size: -
D: -

DNA: TGTGCCAGCAGCGTAGGCGACAATGAGCAGTTCTTC
CDR3: CASSVGDNEQFF
J: TRBJ2-1
V: TRBV9
length: 12
size: few
D: -

DNA: TGTGCCAGCAGCTTGAGCGGGGGGGCCAACAATGAGCAGTTCTTC
CDR3: CASSLSGGANNEQFF
J: TRBJ2-1
V: TRBV5-8
length: 15
size: few
D: TRBD2

DNA: TGCGCCAGCAGCCAAGAATCAGGGATCGGAAACACCATATATTTT
CDR3: CASSQESGIGNTIYF
J: TRBJ1-3
V: TRBV4-1
length: 15
size: -
D: -

DNA: TGTGCCAGCAGCTTGGGACAGCTCCAAGAGACCCAGTACTTC
CDR3: CASSLGQLQETQYF
J: TRBJ2-5
V: TRBV5-4
length: 14
size: -
D: -

DNA: TGTGCCAGCAGCCAACATCCAAGCGGGGGGGCCCAAGAGACCCAGTACTTC
CDR3: CASSQHPSGGAQETQYF
J: TRBJ2-5
V: TRBV4-2
length: 17
size: -
D: TRBD2

DNA: TGTGCCAGCAGCCCCGGGACAGGGAGGGTCGGGGAGCTGTTTTTT
CDR3: CASSPGTGRVGELFF
J: TRBJ2-2
V: TRBV7-9
length: 15
size: -
D: TRBD1

DNA: TGTGCCATCAGTGCTGGACAGATGAACACTGAAGCTTTCTTT
CDR3: CAISAGQMNTEAFF
J: TRBJ1-1
V: TRBV10-3
length: 14
size: -
D: -

DNA: TGCGCCAGCAGCCAAGGGTACGGCCGGGGGTACACTGAAGCTTTCTTT
CDR3: CASSQGYGRGYTEAFF
J: TRBJ1-1
V: TRBV4-1
length: 16
size: few
D: -

DNA: TGTGCCAGCAGCTCATCCCGCACAGGGTCTAATGAAAAACTGTTTTTT
CDR3: CASSSSRTGSNEKLFF
J: TRBJ1-4
V: TRBV7-9
length: 16
size: -
D: -

DNA: TGTGCCAGCAAGGACAGGTTCGACAATGAGCAGTTCTTC
CDR3: CASKDRFDNEQFF
J: TRBJ2-1
V: TRBV2
length: 13
size: -
D: TRBD1

DNA: TGTTCCAGCAGCTTAAGGGGAACCGAGCAGTACTTC
CDR3: CSSSLRGTEQYF
J: TRBJ2-7
V: TRBV7-9
length: 12
size: -
D: -

DNA: TGTGCCAGCTCGGGACAGGGAACTACTAACTATGGCTACACCTTC
CDR3: CASSGQGTTNYGYTF
J: TRBJ1-2
V: TRBV18
length: 15
size: few
D: TRBD1

DNA: TGTGCCAGCAGCTTAGGACTGGCCGCGGGGAATGAGCAGTTCTTC
CDR3: CASSLGLAAGNEQFF
J: TRBJ2-1
V: TRBV7-6
length: 15
size: -
D: -

DNA: TGTGCCAGCAGCCAAACTACGGGACTAGCGGGGGGGCCCGGGGAGCTGTTTTTT
CDR3: CASSQTTGLAGGPGELFF
J: TRBJ2-2
V: TRBV11-1
length: 18
size: few
D: TRBD2